The 10 T cell receptor beta chains reported below all come from one sample, sequenced in a study of blood T cell repertoires in COVID-19. Data came from immunoSEQ multiplex PCR; TCRdb stores just in-frame clones and leaves some out. The sample yields 99,000 or so clones, approximately 85% seen once. Sequences were obtained from peripheral blood. The receptors were sampled from a man aged 60 to 75 with acute or convalescent COVID-19.

The V gene is TRBV2, the J gene TRBJ1-2, with a weak D call TRBD1 (6 bases). CDR1 is SNHLY, CDR2 FYNNEI, per germline. V lost 6 bases to trimming and J lost 2 bases, with 10 bases between them. The CDR3 is 13 amino acids. This chain's CDR3 is CASRGDTNYGYTF. In DNA, the CDR3 is TGTGCCAGCAGGGGGGACACCAACTATGGCTACACCTTC.

This CDR3 is CASSRGDRTYEQYF. The CDR3 DNA reads TGTGCCAGCAGTCGCGGGGACAGAACCTACGAGCAGTACTTC. The rearrangement uses TRBV6-5 and TRBJ2-7; a weak D match, TRBD1 (7 bases). CDR1 and CDR2 from the germline V gene are MNHEY and SVGAGI. Trimming shortened V by 5 bases and J by 2 bases, and 13 bases separated the two germline ends. The CDR3 is 14 amino acids.

This clone was seen a handful of times. The V and J genes are TRBV4-1 and TRBJ1-2; no clear D. The germline V and J ends were trimmed by 0 bases and 1 base, with 12 bases remaining between them. The CDR3 is 16 residues long. Germline values: CDR1 MGHRA, CDR2 YSYEKL. The CDR3: CASSQDRSGLNYGYTF. The CDR3 DNA reads as TGCGCCAGCAGCCAAGACCGGTCAGGCCTTAACTATGGCTACACCTTC.

The count of this clone is one. V and J are TRBV3-1 (or the pseudogene TRBV3-2) and TRBJ1-2, with D unclear. Germline-derived CDR1 and CDR2 are LGHDT and YNNKEL (reference sequence). V lost 1 base, J lost 6 bases, and 21 bases lay in between. This CDR3 spans 17 amino acids. CDR3 DNA: TGTGCCAGCAGCCAAGTTTACCGGGAAGTAACCTCTAATGGCTACACCTTC. Its translation is CASSQVYREVTSNGYTF.

The J gene is TRBJ1-5, the V gene TRBV27; 8 positions agree with TRBD1. Per germline, CDR1 MNHEY and CDR2 SMNVEV (reference sequence). The CDR3 spans 16 residues. Trimming at V came to 4 bases and at J to 4 bases, leaving 9 bases not matched to a gene. This chain's CDR3 is CASSSYGQGVNQPQHF. CDR3 coding DNA: TGTGCCAGCAGTTCATATGGACAGGGCGTTAATCAGCCCCAGCATTTT.

This chain joins TRBV9 and TRBJ1-4; 10 nucleotides match TRBD1. V was pared by 4 bases and J by 7 bases, with 13 bases of the junction left unmatched. Germline lookup yields CDR1 SGDLS and CDR2 YYNGEE. The CDR3 covers 17 residues. CDR3 nucleotide sequence: TGTGCCAGCAGCATTTCCCCGGGACAGGGGATCGGTGAAAAACTGTTTTTT. Its translation: CASSISPGQGIGEKLFF.

The chain couples TRBV29-1 to TRBJ1-2; weak D call: TRBD1 (5 bases). Germline V lookup: CDR1 SQVTM, CDR2 ANQGSEA. The CDR3 covers 13 residues. Trimming left V 7 bases short and J 4 bases short, with 16 bases between. The CDR3: CSAGQGFFYGYTF. The CDR3 DNA is TGCAGCGCCGGCCAGGGATTTTTCTATGGCTACACCTTC.

V gene TRBV9 combines with J gene TRBJ2-7; weak D call: TRBD2 (6 bases). Deletions cut 2 bases from V and 5 bases from J, with 14 bases between. Germline CDR1 reads SGDLS; CDR2 reads YYNGEE. The CDR3 loop spans 14 amino acids. The CDR3 protein is CASSVEGSGDEQYF. The CDR3, as DNA: TGTGCCAGCAGCGTTGAGGGATCGGGGGACGAGCAGTACTTC.

The V gene is TRBV7-9, the J gene TRBJ2-7, with TRBD2 identical over 7 bases. There are 16 residues in the CDR3. Germline V gene sequence: CDR1 SEHNR, CDR2 FQNEAQ (reference sequence). The ends lost 3 bases at V and 2 bases at J; junction bases unmatched: 10. The CDR3 is CASSFALGGLAYEQYF. The DNA for the CDR3 is TGTGCCAGCAGCTTTGCCCTGGGGGGGTTGGCCTACGAGCAGTACTTC.

The rearrangement joins TRBV2 to TRBJ2-5; tentatively, D is TRBD2 (7 bases). The V end was cut by 0 bases, the J end by 4 bases, with 15 bases between. Germline V lookup: CDR1 SNHLY, CDR2 FYNNEI. The CDR3 totals 16 residues. The CDR3 region is CASSEAMGGAGETQYF. The CDR3 region has the DNA TGTGCCAGCAGTGAAGCGATGGGGGGGGCAGGAGAGACCCAGTACTTC.